One and the same sample provided the 11 T cell receptor beta chains below, sequenced in a study of OX40 agonist ivuxolimab in advanced cancers. Using immunoSEQ multiplex PCR, the repertoire was profiled, and TCRdb retains in-frame clones only, with some absent. Among approximately 74,000 clones, 82% were seen once, and the ten largest hold 5.5%. Sequences were derived from CD4+ or CD8+ T cells sorted from blood, sampled in a trial of the OX40 agonist ivuxolimab. The receptor source for this set is an adult with an advanced solid tumor such as melanoma, head and neck, liver or kidney cancer.

This chain uses TRBV4-2 with TRBJ2-5; the D gene is possibly TRBD2 (5 bases). The germline gives CDR1 LGHNA, CDR2 YNFKEQ. V lost 0 bases and J 2 bases, leaving 7 bases between the germline ends. This CDR3 spans 14 amino acids. CDR3 residues: CASSQDRGQETQYF. The CDR3 DNA reads TGTGCCAGCAGCCAAGATCGGGGTCAAGAGACCCAGTACTTC.

In regard to this clone: The same CDR3 can be traced to other DNA sequences in this sample. V and J are TRBV7-9 and TRBJ2-7; 8 bases are a match to TRBD2. V trimming: 1 base; J trimming: 7 bases; junction bases outside the gene matches: 12. Germline CDR1 and CDR2: SEHNR and FQNEAQ (reference sequence). This CDR3 contains 16 residues. This chain's CDR3 is CASSLGGLGGRDEQYV. For the CDR3, the DNA is TGTGCCAGCAGCTTAGGGGGACTAGGGGGGCGAGATGAGCAGTACGTC.

This chain links TRBV19 with TRBJ1-4; D gene uncertain. Trimming took off 6 bases at V and 0 bases at J, with 17 bases between the two ends. Germline-derived CDR1 and CDR2 are LNHDA and SQIVND (reference sequence). CDR3 length equals 17 residues. The DNA for the CDR3 is TGTGCCAGTAGAACGCAAGGGCGACCTGCAACTAATGAAAAACTGTTTTTT. Encoded protein: CASRTQGRPATNEKLFF. Supplemented by reference TRBV19 and TRBJ1-4, the full variable domain reads DGGITQSPKYLFRKEGQNVTLSCEQNLNHDAMYWYRQDPGQGLRLIYYSQIVNDFQKGDIAEGYSVSREKKESFPLTVTSAQKNPTAFYLCASRTQGRPATNEKLFFGSGTQLSVL.

This clone was found a few times. This chain's CDR3 is CASGTGAAGYTF. CDR3 sequence (DNA): TGTGCCAGCGGAACAGGGGCGGCCGGCTACACCTTC. This chain joins TRBV7-9 and TRBJ1-2; 7 bases match TRBD1. Germline V lookup: CDR1 SEHNR, CDR2 FQNEAQ (reference sequence). This CDR3 comprises 12 residues. Trimming at V came to 8 bases and at J to 8 bases, leaving 8 bases not matched to a gene.

This chain joins TRBV7-9 and TRBJ2-5; the D is unclear. This CDR3 has 16 amino acids. V lost 1 base, J lost 5 bases, and 17 bases lay in between. The germline V gene has CDR1 SEHNR and CDR2 FQNEAQ (reference sequence). The CDR3 DNA reads as TGTGCCAGCAGCTTAGAATTCACAAAAACAAGGGAGACCCAGTACTTC. Protein: CASSLEFTKTRETQYF.

The chain couples TRBV11-2 to TRBJ2-7; a weak D match, TRBD1 (5 bases). Germline lookup yields CDR1 SGHAT and CDR2 FQNNGV. The CDR3 has 12 amino acids. The ends were cut back, 0 bases at V and 9 bases at J, with 9 bases in the middle. This CDR3 is CASSLDGQGQYF. The CDR3 nucleotides are TGTGCCAGCAGCTTAGATGGGCAGGGGCAGTACTTC.

In this sample, this clone turned up a few times. The rearrangement uses TRBV6-5 and TRBJ1-6; TRBD1 agrees at 10 bases. This CDR3 is 15 amino acids long. Trimming cost V 5 bases and J 7 bases; bases outside gene matches: 5. Germline V gene sequence: CDR1 MNHEY, CDR2 SVGAGI. The CDR3 DNA is TGTGCCAGCAGTCGGGACAGGGGAGTCAATTCACCCCTCCACTTT. It encodes CASSRDRGVNSPLHF.

The rearrangement uses TRBV7-2 and TRBJ1-3; D is possibly TRBD1 (6 bases). Germline CDR1 SGHTA, CDR2 FQGNSA. Trimming stripped 5 bases from V and 8 bases from J, with 13 bases between. This CDR3 is 13 amino acids long. CDR3 loop: CASSVDRWDTIYF. CDR3 DNA: TGTGCCAGCAGCGTTGACAGGTGGGACACCATATATTTT.

The chain recombines TRBV18 with TRBJ1-4; no clear D gene. The CDR3 loop spans 15 amino acids. Germline V gene sequence: CDR1 KGHSH, CDR2 LQKENI. The germline V and J ends were trimmed by 2 bases and 0 bases, with 7 bases remaining between them. The CDR3: CASSPGRTTNEKLFF. Written as DNA, the CDR3 is TGTGCCAGCTCACCAGGACGTACAACTAATGAAAAACTGTTTTTT.

This clone was counted between two and nine times. V and J are TRBV19 and TRBJ2-1, with D perhaps given as TRBD1 or TRBD2 (5 bases each). From germline, CDR1 is LNHDA and CDR2 SQIVND (reference sequence). With 7 bases removed from V and 2 bases from J, the gap between germline ends came to 15 bases. This CDR3 is built from 15 residues. The CDR3 here is CASKVGVGTYNEQFF. The CDR3 DNA follows: TGTGCCAGTAAGGTGGGGGTAGGTACCTACAATGAGCAGTTCTTC.

The chain is built from TRBV27 and TRBJ2-1; a possible D gene is TRBD2 (5 bases). Germline lookup yields CDR1 MNHEY and CDR2 SMNVEV (reference sequence). The CDR3 totals 14 residues. V lost 8 bases to trimming and J lost 9 bases, with 20 bases between them. CDR3 sequence reads: CASCLGPAGGEQFF. The CDR3 nucleotides read TGTGCCAGCTGCTTAGGCCCAGCAGGAGGTGAGCAGTTCTTC.